The 2 T cell receptor beta chains given below trace back to one sample, sequenced in a study of T-cell memory formation after mild COVID-19. TCRdb reprocessed the 5' RACE reads via MiXCR and lists one record per CDR3 protein. This table holds 100,000 to 120,000 distinct CDR3 sequences, about 18% found once. Sequencing was performed on PBMCs or a T cell subset sorted from them (not recorded which). These TCRs come from a man aged 18 to 29 who had mild COVID-19 (a few samples of this study predate the infection). Cell type and time point are not known.

This clonotype was detected only a few times. The V and J genes are TRBV12-3 or TRBV12-4 and TRBJ2-2; 10 nucleotides line up with TRBD2. CDR3 length: 15 amino acids. J gave up 6 bases and V 5 bases, and 6 bases lay outside the gene matches. The CDR3 region is CASSPGTSDPGELFF. The CDR3, as DNA: TGTGCCAGCAGTCCCGGGACTAGCGACCCCGGGGAGCTGTTTTTT.

The chain joins TRBV20-1 to TRBJ2-3; D perhaps matches TRBD2 (5 bases). Trimming pared 3 bases from V and 9 bases from J, leaving 10 bases between. Germline CDR1 and CDR2: DFQATT and SNEGSKA (reference sequence). This CDR3 contains 11 residues. CDR3 protein: CSASTGETQYF. The CDR3 coding sequence is TGCAGTGCTAGTACCGGGGAGACGCAGTATTTT.